Listed below are T cell receptor beta chains from one sample, sequenced in a study of beta chain features in type 1 diabetes. The table came from immunoSEQ multiplex PCR; TCRdb's copy has only in-frame clones and leaves some out. The sample yields 550,000 to 850,000 clones, 13% seen once. What was sequenced was naive CD4+ T cells from blood. The receptors stem from a man between 18 and 29 years old with type 1 diabetes. Each CDR3 is given with its conserved first and last residue. The D gene is left open where the match is weak. Clone size, where shown, is once, few, many, or a class for clones that have expanded.

-	-	TRBV7-6	TRBJ2-3	CASSLAGQTDTQYF	TGTGCCAGCAGCTTAGCGGGGCAAACAGATACGCAGTATTTT
TRBD1	few	TRBV6-5	TRBJ2-7	CASSYSGTGGYEQYF	TGTGCCAGCAGTTATTCCGGGACAGGGGGCTACGAGCAGTACTTC
-	-	TRBV5-1	TRBJ2-2	CASSLDREGGELFF	TGCGCCAGCAGCTTGGACAGGGAGGGCGGGGAGCTGTTTTTT
TRBD1	-	TRBV13	TRBJ2-3	CASSLAQGGTDTQYF	TGTGCCAGCAGCTTAGCCCAGGGGGGCACAGATACGCAGTATTTT
TRBD1	few	TRBV2	TRBJ1-5	CASTRGQGLPQPQHF	TGTGCCAGCACGAGGGGACAGGGTCTTCCTCAGCCCCAGCATTTT
TRBD2	few	TRBV4-1	TRBJ2-5	CASSQDGLAGDQETQYF	TGCGCCAGCAGCCAAGATGGTCTAGCGGGGGATCAAGAGACCCAGTACTTC
-	few	TRBV27	TRBJ2-7	CASSPRTSYEQYF	TGTGCCAGCAGCCCACGGACTTCCTACGAGCAGTACTTC
TRBD1	few	TRBV7-2	TRBJ1-5	CASSLVIGTVNQPQHF	TGTGCCAGCAGCTTAGTAATCGGGACAGTCAATCAGCCCCAGCATTTT
TRBD1	few	TRBV9	TRBJ2-7	CASSVRGTGGFEQYF	TGTGCCAGCAGCGTACGAGGGACAGGGGGATTCGAGCAGTACTTC
-	-	TRBV4-1	TRBJ1-5	CASSPPGGPQHF	TGCGCCAGCAGCCCCCCTGGTGGGCCCCAGCATTTT
TRBD1	few	TRBV10-3	TRBJ2-3	CAITKGGQGNTDTQYF	TGTGCCATCACTAAAGGGGGACAGGGCAACACAGATACGCAGTATTTT
-	-	TRBV30	TRBJ1-2	CAWSVLDTYGYTF	TGTGCCTGGAGTGTACTGGACACCTATGGCTACACCTTC
-	-	TRBV6-6	TRBJ1-1	CASSLGRDTEAFF	TGTGCCAGCTCCCTGGGAAGGGACACTGAAGCTTTCTTT
TRBD1	-	TRBV7-9	TRBJ1-5	CASSSVRDRGFQPQHF	TGTGCCAGCAGCTCCGTCCGGGACAGGGGGTTCCAGCCCCAGCATTTT
-	few	TRBV30	TRBJ1-1	CAWRRQPEAFF	TGTGCCTGGAGGAGACAGCCTGAAGCTTTCTTT
-	-	TRBV10-3	TRBJ1-5	CAISARRGEEPQHF	TGTGCCATCAGTGCTAGGAGGGGTGAGGAGCCCCAGCATTTT
TRBD1	few	TRBV6-5	TRBJ1-2	CASRGIGTAPHGYTF	TGTGCCAGCAGGGGGATCGGGACAGCACCCCATGGCTACACCTTC